The source of this T cell receptor beta chain is a study of OX40 agonist ivuxolimab in advanced cancers. Whole-study context: Aged roughly 23 to 80 with a mean of approximately 57 years, they were around 83% male.

As to this clone: Its antigen is undetermined.

Study conclusions and caveats: Expansion of clones was among the lowest in partial responders at 0.1-3.0 mg/kg.

It was autoimmune disease history or systemic immunosuppression that excluded patients. CDR1 is SGHDT and CDR2 is YYEEEE in the germline V gene. CDR3 length equals 15 residues. The V segment lost 0 bases and the J segment 5 bases; nucleotides outside the gene matches: 3. Assay used: immunoSEQ multiplex PCR; TCRdb lists only in-frame clones, some missing. The sample has 75,000 to 80,000 clones; about nine tenths are singletons. The receptor's source is an adult with an advanced solid tumor such as melanoma, head and neck, liver or kidney cancer. The specimen comprised CD4+ or CD8+ T cells sorted from blood, sampled in a trial of the OX40 agonist ivuxolimab. V is TRBV5-6 and J is TRBJ2-1; 9 positions match TRBD1. The CDR3 reads CASSLVQGAHNEQFF. CDR3 nucleotides: TGTGCCAGCAGCTTGGTACAGGGGGCGCACAATGAGCAGTTCTTC. Looking up the rest from reference TRBV5-6 and TRBJ2-1 gives the full variable domain: DAGVTQSPTHLIKTRGQQVTLRCSPKSGHDTVSWYQQALGQGPQFIFQYYEEEERQRGNFPDRFSGHQFPNYSSELNVNALLLGDSALYLCASSLVQGAHNEQFFGPGTRLTVL.